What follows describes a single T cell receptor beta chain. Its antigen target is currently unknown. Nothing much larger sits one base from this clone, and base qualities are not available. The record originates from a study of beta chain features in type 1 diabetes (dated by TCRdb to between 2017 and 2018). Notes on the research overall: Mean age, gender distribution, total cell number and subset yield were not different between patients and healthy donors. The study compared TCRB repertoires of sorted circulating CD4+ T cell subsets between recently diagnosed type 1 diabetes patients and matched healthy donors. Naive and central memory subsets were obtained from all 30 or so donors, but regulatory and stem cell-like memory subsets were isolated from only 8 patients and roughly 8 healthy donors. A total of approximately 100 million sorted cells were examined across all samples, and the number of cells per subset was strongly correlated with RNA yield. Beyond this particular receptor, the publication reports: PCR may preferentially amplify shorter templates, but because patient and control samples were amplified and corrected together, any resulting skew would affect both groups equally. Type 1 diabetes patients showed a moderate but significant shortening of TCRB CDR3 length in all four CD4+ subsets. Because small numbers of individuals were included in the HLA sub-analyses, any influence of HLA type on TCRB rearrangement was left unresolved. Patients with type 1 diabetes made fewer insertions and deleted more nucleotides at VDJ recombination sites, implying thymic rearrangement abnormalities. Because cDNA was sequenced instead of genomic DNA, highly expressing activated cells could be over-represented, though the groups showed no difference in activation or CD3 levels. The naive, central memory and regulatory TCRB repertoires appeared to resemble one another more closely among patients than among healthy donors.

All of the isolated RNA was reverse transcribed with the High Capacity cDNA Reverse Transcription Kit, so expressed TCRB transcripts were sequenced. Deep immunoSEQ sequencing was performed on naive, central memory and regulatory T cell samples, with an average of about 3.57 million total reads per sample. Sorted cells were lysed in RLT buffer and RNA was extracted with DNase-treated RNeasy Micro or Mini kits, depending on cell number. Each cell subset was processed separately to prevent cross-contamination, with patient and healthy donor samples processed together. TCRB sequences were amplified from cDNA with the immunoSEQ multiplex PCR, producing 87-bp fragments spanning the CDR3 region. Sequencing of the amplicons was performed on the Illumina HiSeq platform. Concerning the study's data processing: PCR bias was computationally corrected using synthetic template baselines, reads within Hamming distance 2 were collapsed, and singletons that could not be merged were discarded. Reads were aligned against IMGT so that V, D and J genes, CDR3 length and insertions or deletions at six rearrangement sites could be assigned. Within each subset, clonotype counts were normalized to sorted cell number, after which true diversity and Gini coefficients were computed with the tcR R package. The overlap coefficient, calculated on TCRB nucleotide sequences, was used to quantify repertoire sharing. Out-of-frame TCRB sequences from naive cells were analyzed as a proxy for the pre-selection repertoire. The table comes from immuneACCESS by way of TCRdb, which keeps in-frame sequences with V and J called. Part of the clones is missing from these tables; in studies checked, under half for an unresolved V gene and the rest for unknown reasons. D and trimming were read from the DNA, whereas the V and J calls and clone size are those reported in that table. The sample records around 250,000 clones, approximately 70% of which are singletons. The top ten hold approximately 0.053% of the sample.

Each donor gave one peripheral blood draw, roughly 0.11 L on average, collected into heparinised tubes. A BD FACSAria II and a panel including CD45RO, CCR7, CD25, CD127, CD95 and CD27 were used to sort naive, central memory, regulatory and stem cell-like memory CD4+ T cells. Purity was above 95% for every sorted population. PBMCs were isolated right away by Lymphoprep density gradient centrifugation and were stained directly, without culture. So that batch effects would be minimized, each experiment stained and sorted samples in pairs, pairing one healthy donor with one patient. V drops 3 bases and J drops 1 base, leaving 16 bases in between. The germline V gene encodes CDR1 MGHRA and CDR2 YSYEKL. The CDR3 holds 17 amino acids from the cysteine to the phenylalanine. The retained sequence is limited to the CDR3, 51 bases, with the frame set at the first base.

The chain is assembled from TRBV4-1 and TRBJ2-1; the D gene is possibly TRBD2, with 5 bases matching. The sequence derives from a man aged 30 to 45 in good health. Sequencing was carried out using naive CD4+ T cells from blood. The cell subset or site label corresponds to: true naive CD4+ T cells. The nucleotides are TGCGCCAGCAGCCACACCCCGGACTGGAAATCCTACAATGAGCAGTTCTTC. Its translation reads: CASSHTPDWKSYNEQFF.